One and the same sample provided the 16 T cell receptor beta chains below, sequenced in a study of OX40 agonist ivuxolimab in advanced cancers. Assay used: immunoSEQ multiplex PCR; TCRdb lists only in-frame clones, some missing. This repertoire shows about 50,000 clones, about 81% found once; its top ten account for more than 5.5%. This specimen was CD4+ or CD8+ T cells sorted from blood, taken in a trial of the OX40 agonist ivuxolimab. These receptors were obtained from an adult with an advanced solid tumor such as melanoma, head and neck, liver or kidney cancer.

The V and J genes are TRBV5-3 and TRBJ2-4; no clear D. TRBV5-3 is placed among ORFs of uncertain function. With 8 bases removed from V and 3 bases from J, the gap between germline ends came to 15 bases. This CDR3 has 14 amino acids. The CDR3 region is CASPQRGFKNIQYF. In DNA form, the CDR3 reads TGTGCCAGTCCTCAGAGAGGCTTCAAAAACATTCAGTACTTC.

This clone is medium-sized in the sample. V usage is TRBV18 and J usage is TRBJ2-2; perhaps TRBD2 as D (6 bases). CDR1 is KGHSH and CDR2 is LQKENI in the germline V gene. The CDR3 loop spans 14 amino acids. Trimming removed 10 bases at V and 6 bases at J, with 18 bases between. CDR3 in DNA: TGTGCCAACCTATTCTCGGGGAGGTCCGGGGAGCTGTTTTTT. It codes for CANLFSGRSGELFF. The full variable domain, with the rest looked up from reference TRBV18 and TRBJ2-2, is NAGVMQNPRHLVRRRGQEARLRCSPMKGHSHVYWYRQLPEEGLKFMVYLQKENIIDESGMPKERFSAEFPKEGPSILRIQQVVRGDSAAYFCANLFSGRSGELFFGEGSRLTVL.

The rearrangement uses TRBV5-8 and TRBJ1-6; D might be TRBD1 (6 bases). The CDR3 runs to 16 residues. The germline V gene has CDR1 SGHTS and CDR2 YDEGEE. With 1 base removed from V and 8 bases from J, the gap between germline ends came to 16 bases. The chain's CDR3 is CASSLRGALLYSPLHF. The CDR3 DNA reads as TGTGCCAGCAGCTTGAGGGGGGCCTTATTGTATTCACCCCTCCACTTT.

This chain connects TRBV6-6 to TRBJ1-2; 11 nucleotides align to TRBD1. This CDR3 has 15 amino acids. The V gene's germline CDR1 is MNHNY and CDR2 SVGAGI (reference sequence). The junction had 6 bases not matched to a gene; V was cut back by 2 bases and J by 7 bases. The CDR3, as DNA: TGTGCCAGCAGTTACCTGGACAGGGGGCCTGCTGGCTACACCTTC. Protein sequence: CASSYLDRGPAGYTF.

The rearrangement joins TRBV25-1 to TRBJ1-2, with a weak D call TRBD1 (6 bases). The V end lost 4 bases, the J end lost 8 bases, and 23 bases lay between the germline ends. The CDR3 contains 16 residues. The germline CDR1 and CDR2 sequences are MGHDK and SYGVNS. The CDR3: CASSVTGFRGPSGYTF. The DNA for the CDR3 is TGTGCCAGCAGTGTAACAGGGTTCCGTGGCCCTTCGGGCTACACCTTC.

This chain connects TRBV7-9 to TRBJ2-5, with 8 bases aligning to TRBD1. Germline lookup yields CDR1 SEHNR and CDR2 FQNEAQ (reference sequence). J was trimmed by 5 bases and V by 0 bases; bases with no gene match: 5. This CDR3 spans 15 amino acids. In nucleotides, the CDR3 is TGTGCCAGCAGCTTAGCCCAGGGGGCATCGGAGACCCAGTACTTC. Translated, it gives CASSLAQGASETQYF. The entire variable domain, with the rest obtained from reference TRBV7-9 and TRBJ2-5, is as follows: DTGVSQNPRHKITKRGQNVTFRCDPISEHNRLYWYRQTLGQGPEFLTYFQNEAQLEKSRLLSDRFSAERPKGSFSTLEIQRTEQGDSAMYLCASSLAQGASETQYFGPGTRLLVL.

The chain links TRBV6-5 to TRBJ1-4; D gene uncertain. The CDR3 has 11 amino acids. Trimming left V 8 bases short and J 14 bases short, with 15 bases between. Germline CDR1 and CDR2: MNHEY and SVGAGI. The CDR3 bases are TGTGCCAGCTCATTTAGAGGGCATCTGTTTTTT. Encoded protein: CASSFRGHLFF.

The chain uses TRBV5-1 and TRBJ2-7; 7 bases agree with TRBD1. Germline CDR1 is SGHRS and CDR2 is YFSETQ. This CDR3 contains 15 residues. V was pared by 1 base and J by 3 bases, with 7 bases of the junction left unmatched. The CDR3 bases are TGCGCCAGCAGCTTGACCCTACAGGGGCTCTACGAGCAGTACTTC. As protein: CASSLTLQGLYEQYF.

The chain has TRBV5-5 and TRBJ1-2, with 9 bases fitting TRBD1. The germline V gene encodes CDR1 SGHKS and CDR2 YYEKEE (reference sequence). J lost 1 base, V lost 4 bases, and 5 bases had no gene match. CDR3 size: 15 residues. The CDR3 loop reads CASSRGQGSNYGYTF. For the CDR3, the DNA is TGTGCCAGCAGCCGAGGACAGGGGAGTAACTATGGCTACACCTTC.

This sequence joins TRBV5-1 and TRBJ2-4, with D unclear. This CDR3 is 13 amino acids long. Looked up from germline, CDR1 is SGHRS and CDR2 is YFSETQ. The ends were cut back, 5 bases at V and 7 bases at J, with 13 bases in the middle. CDR3 nucleotides: TGCGCCAGCAGTGACTCGATTTCGAACATTCAGTACTTC. It is translated as CASSDSISNIQYF.

This sequence joins TRBV18 and TRBJ1-2; TRBD1 might be the D (5 bases). The CDR3 is made up of 16 amino acids. Per germline, CDR1 KGHSH and CDR2 LQKENI. V lost 0 bases and J 8 bases, leaving 19 bases between the germline ends. The CDR3 sequence is CASSPPGRDGEYGYTF. CDR3 coding DNA: TGTGCCAGCTCACCACCAGGGCGGGACGGAGAATACGGCTACACCTTC.

The genes are TRBV30 and TRBJ2-7; no firm D call. V was shortened by 1 base and J by 0 bases, with 4 bases between the two germline ends. CDR3 length equals 12 residues. CDR1 GTSNPN and CDR2 SVGIG come from the germline V gene (reference sequence). The CDR3 bases are TGTGCCTGGAGTGCCTACTCCTACGAGCAGTACTTC. As protein: CAWSAYSYEQYF. Supplemented by reference TRBV30 and TRBJ2-7, the full variable domain reads SQTIHQWPATLVQPVGSPLSLECTVEGTSNPNLYWYRQAAGRGLQLLFYSVGIGQISSEVPQNLSASRPQDRQFILSSKKLLLSDSGFYLCAWSAYSYEQYFGPGTRLTVT.

The chain uses TRBV7-2 and TRBJ1-5; TRBD1 is a possible D gene (5 bases). Germline lookup yields CDR1 SGHTA and CDR2 FQGNSA. Deletions cut 2 bases from V and 3 bases from J, with 14 bases between. This CDR3 has 16 residues. CDR3 coding DNA: TGTGCCAGCAGCTTACTATCCGGGGCCTACAATCAGCCCCAGCATTTT. The encoded protein is CASSLLSGAYNQPQHF.

This clone was seen more than once but under ten times. The chain employs TRBV10-2 and TRBJ1-1; 9 positions match TRBD1. This CDR3 has 14 residues. Unmatched junction bases numbered 0, after V lost 3 bases and J lost 1 base. Per germline, CDR1 WSHSY and CDR2 SAAADI. The CDR3 here is CASSEQGANTEAFF. DNA of the CDR3: TGCGCCAGCAGTGAACAGGGGGCGAACACTGAAGCTTTCTTT.

The chain has TRBV10-1 and TRBJ2-5; D possibly corresponds to TRBD1 (6 bases). The CDR3 consists of 14 residues. The V and J ends lost 0 bases and 4 bases respectively, with 9 bases between them. Per the germline V gene, CDR1 is WNHNN and CDR2 is SYGVQD (reference sequence). CDR3 residues: CASSESSGAETQYF. The CDR3, as DNA: TGCGCCAGCAGTGAGTCCTCAGGGGCAGAGACCCAGTACTTC.

This sequence joins TRBV25-1 and TRBJ1-1; D is ambiguous. V was trimmed by 1 base and J by 0 bases, leaving 9 bases between them. CDR3 length equals 15 residues. In germline, CDR1 is MGHDK, CDR2 SYGVNS. CDR3 sequence (DNA): TGTGCCAGCAGTGAATCTGGAGAAATGAACACTGAAGCTTTCTTT. This codes for CASSESGEMNTEAFF.